The present TCR beta chain was sequenced within a study of Ad26.COV2.S vaccination and SARS-CoV-2 variants. Points from the study as a whole: Recipients of vaccine and of placebo showed similar breadth of their non-spike TCR repertoires. Placebo recipients trailed vaccine recipients in spike-specific TCR breadth. Substantial breadth in spike-specific CD8+ and CD4+ T cell responses was reportedly seen after vaccination. Possibly, TCR breadth and depth analyses underestimated total T cell responses.

Germline V gene sequence: CDR1 SGHRS, CDR2 YFSETQ. V lost 5 bases and J 0 bases, leaving 11 bases between the germline ends. The CDR3 is 15 amino acids. Details on this clone: Its antigen is not identified.

Clones were sequenced by immunoSEQ multiplex PCR, and TCRdb holds only the in-frame ones, with some missing. Here the sample spans approximately 400,000 clones, about 91% being singletons. This clonotype was obtained from a human donor who had recovered from COVID-19. The chain is built from TRBV5-1 and TRBJ2-2; D may correspond to TRBD1 or TRBD2 (5 bases each). The specimen was peripheral blood, collected after recovery from COVID-19. Here the CDR3 DNA reads TGCGCCAGCAGAAAAGTGGGGGCGAACACCGGGGAGCTGTTTTTT. It translates to CASRKVGANTGELFF.